These 5 T cell receptor beta chains were sequenced from one sample in a study of siplizumab effects on memory and regulatory T cells. Only in-frame clones appear in the TCRdb table, and some are missing; sequencing was by immunoSEQ multiplex PCR. The repertoire holds 90,000 to 130,000 clones, with roughly 90% as singletons. Input material: CD4+ T cells sorted from blood. These receptors all come from a human donor in good health.

The gene calls are TRBV5-1 and TRBJ2-2; D gene ambiguous. V lost 3 bases to trimming and J lost 6 bases, with 9 bases between them. The germline V gene has CDR1 SGHRS and CDR2 YFSETQ. This CDR3 has 13 amino acids. Written as DNA, the CDR3 is TGCGCCAGCAGCTACCCATCGGCCGGGGAGCTGTTTTTT. Protein: CASSYPSAGELFF.

The chain carries TRBV11-2 and TRBJ2-3; D is ambiguous. Germline loops: CDR1 SGHAT, CDR2 FQNNGV. The CDR3 loop spans 13 amino acids. The V end was cut by 1 base, the J end by 5 bases, with 7 bases between. CDR3: CASSLGVGDTQYF. CDR3 DNA sequence: TGTGCCAGCAGCTTAGGAGTAGGAGATACGCAGTATTTT.

This clone was seen once. The genes are TRBV27 and TRBJ2-1; D may correspond to TRBD1 or TRBD2 (6 bases each). Germline V CDR1 and CDR2: MNHEY, SMNVEV (reference sequence). This CDR3 is 15 amino acids long. Trimming removed 4 bases at V and 6 bases at J, with 16 bases between. The CDR3 DNA is TGTGCCAGCAGTTCAGACGGGGGCTTTTTCAATGAGCAGTTCTTC. This encodes CASSSDGGFFNEQFF.

The chain uses TRBV9 and TRBJ2-5, with D perhaps matching TRBD2 (5 bases). The CDR3 runs 11 residues. Between the trimmed V and J ends, which lost 7 bases and 2 bases, there was a span of 6 bases. In germline, CDR1 is SGDLS, CDR2 YYNGEE. CDR3 coding DNA: TGTGCCAGCGGCGGGCAAGAGACCCAGTACTTC. It specifies CASGGQETQYF.

This clone was seen just once. This chain uses TRBV5-4 with TRBJ2-5; TRBD2 agrees at 11 bases. The V segment lost 4 bases and the J segment 1 base; nucleotides outside the gene matches: 6. Germline values: CDR1 SGHNT, CDR2 YYREEE (reference sequence). The CDR3 has 16 amino acids. CDR3: CASSKLAGGSQETQYF. As DNA, the CDR3 is TGTGCCAGCAGCAAGCTAGCGGGAGGAAGCCAAGAGACCCAGTACTTC.